Presented here are 20 T cell receptor beta chains from one specimen sequenced in a study of blood T cell repertoires in COVID-19. Only in-frame clones appear in the TCRdb table, and some are missing; sequencing was by immunoSEQ multiplex PCR. The repertoire holds some 150,000 clones, around four fifths seen once, with 3.6% in the top ten. What was sequenced was PBMCs or T cells enriched from blood (not recorded which). These receptor sequences come from a woman in her forties or fifties in a cohort exposed to, infected with or recovered from COVID-19 (not recorded which).

The chain joins TRBV12-3 or TRBV12-4 to TRBJ1-1, with D uncertain. Trimming shortened V by 4 bases and J by 8 bases, and 11 bases separated the two germline ends. The CDR3 length is 12 residues. This CDR3 reads CASSSRTGEAFF. CDR3 nucleotide sequence: TGTGCCAGCAGTTCCCGGACGGGGGAAGCTTTCTTT.

The rearrangement links TRBV6-2 or TRBV6-3 to TRBJ1-1; D might be TRBD1 (6 bases). From germline, CDR1 is MNHEY and CDR2 SVGEGT. There are 13 residues in the CDR3. Trimming stripped 4 bases from V and 5 bases from J, with 11 bases between. CDR3 region: CASSSTGYTEAFF. CDR3 coding DNA: TGTGCCAGCAGTTCCACAGGGTATACTGAAGCTTTCTTT.

The J gene is TRBJ1-3, the V gene TRBV28; possibly TRBD1 for D (6 bases). The CDR3 has 15 residues. CDR1 MDHEN and CDR2 SYDVKM come from the germline V gene. The V and J ends lost 6 bases and 4 bases respectively, with 16 bases between them. The CDR3 nucleotides are TGTGCCAGCAGCCACAGGGTCTCATGGGGAAACACCATATATTTT. Translation gives CASSHRVSWGNTIYF.

V and J are TRBV6-5 and TRBJ2-7; 8 positions match TRBD1. This CDR3 is 12 amino acids long. Germline lookup yields CDR1 MNHEY and CDR2 SVGAGI. Trimming cost V 6 bases and J 6 bases; bases outside gene matches: 4. The CDR3 region has the DNA TGTGCCAGCAGCGTTGACAGGGGCGAGCAGTACTTC. This translates into CASSVDRGEQYF.

The genes are TRBV4-3 and TRBJ2-2, with 11 nucleotides matching TRBD1. Germline trimming cut 4 bases from V and 7 bases from J; bases unmatched to any gene: 5. This CDR3 contains 15 residues. Looked up from germline, CDR1 is LGHNA and CDR2 is YSLEER. CDR3 sequence (DNA): TGCGCCAGCAGCCCGGACAGGGGGCGCGTCGGGGAGCTGTTTTTT. It encodes CASSPDRGRVGELFF.

The chain employs TRBV6-5 and TRBJ2-7; 9 bases match TRBD2. With 2 bases clipped from V and 7 bases from J, the junction kept 6 bases outside the gene matches. CDR1 and CDR2 from the germline V gene are MNHEY and SVGAGI. The CDR3 spans 14 residues. In nucleotides, the CDR3 is TGTGCCAGCAGTTACGGGACTAGCTCCCGTGAGCAGTACTTC. Its protein is CASSYGTSSREQYF.

This chain uses TRBV5-1 with TRBJ2-7; 9 bases are shared with TRBD1. This CDR3 contains 15 residues. V was clipped by 3 bases and J by 2 bases; unmatched bases: 6. Germline values: CDR1 SGHRS, CDR2 YFSETQ. CDR3 protein: CASSSDRGIPYEQYF. CDR3 nucleotides: TGCGCCAGCAGCTCGGACAGGGGTATCCCCTACGAGCAGTACTTC.

The chain joins TRBV15 to TRBJ2-3, with 12 positions matching TRBD2. Per germline, CDR1 LNHNV and CDR2 YYDKDF (reference sequence). The CDR3 is made up of 16 amino acids. Trimming cost V 0 bases and J 12 bases; bases outside gene matches: 10. DNA of the CDR3: TGTGCCACCAGCAGAGATCAATGGACTAGCGGGGCCCAACAGTATTTT. It is translated as CATSRDQWTSGAQQYF.

The chain has TRBV7-2 and TRBJ1-5; 7 bases match TRBD1. J gave up 2 bases and V 2 bases, and 9 bases lay outside the gene matches. CDR3 length: 17 amino acids. In germline, CDR1 is SGHTA, CDR2 FQGNSA. This CDR3 reads CASSLRGQPSRNQPQHF. CDR3 bases: TGTGCCAGCAGCTTAAGGGGACAGCCTAGTCGCAATCAGCCCCAGCATTTT.

The rearrangement uses TRBV6-1 and TRBJ1-2, with 7 positions matching TRBD1. J gave up 3 bases and V 1 base, and 5 bases lay outside the gene matches. Germline V CDR1 and CDR2: MNHNS, SASEGT. The CDR3 runs to 15 residues. For the CDR3, the DNA is TGTGCCAGCAGTGAAGACACAGGGGTAGACTATGGCTACACCTTC. Amino acid sequence: CASSEDTGVDYGYTF.

The rearrangement joins TRBV5-4 to TRBJ2-3, with D possibly TRBD1 on 6 matching bases. The germline V and J ends were trimmed by 4 bases and 0 bases, with 12 bases remaining between them. Germline CDR1 and CDR2: SGHNT and YYREEE (reference sequence). The CDR3 spans 15 residues. The CDR3: CASSLDRPSTDTQYF. As DNA, the CDR3 is TGTGCCAGCAGCCTGGACAGACCTAGCACAGATACGCAGTATTTT. Full variable domain (remainder filled in from reference TRBV5-4 and TRBJ2-3): ETGVTQSPTHLIKTRGQQVTLRCSSQSGHNTVSWYQQALGQGPQFIFQYYREEENGRGNFPPRFSGLQFPNYSSELNVNALELDDSALYLCASSLDRPSTDTQYFGPGTRLTVL.

The chain combines TRBV10-3 with TRBJ2-7; 7 bases map to TRBD1. In germline, CDR1 is ENHRY, CDR2 SYGVKD. V was clipped by 3 bases and J by 1 base; unmatched bases: 9. This CDR3 comprises 16 residues. This CDR3 reads CAISDRQGIVSYEQYF. The DNA of the CDR3 is TGTGCCATCAGTGATCGACAGGGTATCGTATCCTACGAGCAGTACTTC.

This clone has a handful of counts. The chain recombines TRBV7-9 with TRBJ2-7; D may be TRBD2 (5 bases). Germline V gene lookup returns CDR1 SEHNR and CDR2 FQNEAQ (reference sequence). Trimming took 5 bases from V and 4 from J, leaving 18 bases between them. CDR3 length: 15 residues. The CDR3 DNA sequence: TGTGCCAGCAGCCCCCCCGGGGTTTCGGGTTACGAGCAGTACTTC. It codes for CASSPPGVSGYEQYF. The variable domain in full, completed from reference TRBV7-9 and TRBJ2-7, reads DTGVSQNPRHKITKRGQNVTFRCDPISEHNRLYWYRQTLGQGPEFLTYFQNEAQLEKSRLLSDRFSAERPKGSFSTLEIQRTEQGDSAMYLCASSPPGVSGYEQYFGPGTRLTVT.

V gene TRBV14 combines with J gene TRBJ1-6; no reliable D call. V lost 0 bases to trimming and J lost 4 bases, with 13 bases between them. The CDR3 extends over 17 amino acids. Germline loops: CDR1 SGHDN, CDR2 FVKESK. CDR3 nucleotide sequence: TGTGCCAGCAGCCAAGAAATAACAAGAGGGTATAATTCACCCCTCCACTTT. Residues: CASSQEITRGYNSPLHF.

V and J are TRBV7-2 and TRBJ2-5, with D maybe TRBD2 (6 bases). This CDR3 has 15 amino acids. Between the trimmed V and J ends, which lost 5 bases and 1 base, there was a span of 14 bases. The germline gives CDR1 SGHTA, CDR2 FQGNSA. The DNA for the CDR3 is TGTGCCAGCAGCGCGGGGCTCGGTATCCAAGAGACCCAGTACTTC. Protein sequence: CASSAGLGIQETQYF.

The chain couples TRBV5-1 to TRBJ2-7, with D perhaps TRBD1 (5 bases). Per the germline V gene, CDR1 is SGHRS and CDR2 is YFSETQ. The V and J ends lost 1 base and 2 bases respectively, with 13 bases between them. CDR3 size: 15 residues. In DNA, the CDR3 is TGCGCCAGCAGCTTGTTCGGACAAAAAACCTACGAGCAGTACTTC. It encodes CASSLFGQKTYEQYF.

The CDR3 DNA sequence: TGTGCCACCAGTGACTCTAACACTGAAGCTTTCTTT. This codes for CATSDSNTEAFF. This chain joins TRBV24-1 and TRBJ1-1; D ambiguous. V was shortened by 4 bases and J by 2 bases, with 4 bases between the two germline ends. Germline V gene sequence: CDR1 KGHDR, CDR2 SFDVKD. The CDR3 runs to 12 residues.

V and J are TRBV5-1 and TRBJ1-5; 7 bases fit TRBD1. This CDR3 region has 15 residues. Germline CDR1 SGHRS, CDR2 YFSETQ. V lost 4 bases, J lost 0 bases, and 4 bases stayed unmatched. As DNA, the CDR3 is TGCGCCAGCAGCCCCGGGACAGATAGCAATCAGCCCCAGCATTTT. Translation gives CASSPGTDSNQPQHF.

The count of this clone is one. The chain has TRBV4-3 and TRBJ2-5; 10 bases align to TRBD1. J gave up 5 bases and V 3 bases, and 3 bases lay outside the gene matches. Looked up from germline, CDR1 is LGHNA and CDR2 is YSLEER. This CDR3 has 14 amino acids. In nucleotides, the CDR3 is TGCGCCAGCAGCCAGGGGACAGGGGAGGAGACCCAGTACTTC. It is translated as CASSQGTGEETQYF.

The J gene is TRBJ1-1, the V gene TRBV19, with a possible D match to TRBD1 (5 bases). Looked up from germline, CDR1 is LNHDA and CDR2 is SQIVND (reference sequence). Trimming took off 2 bases at V and 0 bases at J, with 19 bases between the two ends. The CDR3 length is 18 residues. Written as DNA, the CDR3 is TGTGCCAGTAGTATAACCCCACCCAAACAGGCCATGAACACTGAAGCTTTCTTT. It yields the protein CASSITPPKQAMNTEAFF.